This T cell receptor (beta chain) is drawn from a study of blood T cell repertoires in COVID-19 (TCRdb year 2020). Study-wide context: Collaborator samples came from the United States, Italy and Spain and covered acute and convalescent phases of COVID-19. The material from the prospective study consisted of cDNA or gDNA derived from T cells, B-cell-depleted T cells, or PBMCs. Deeply sampled blood TCRbeta repertoires from subjects exposed to, actively infected with, or recovered from COVID-19 were included in the dataset. The repertoires were released in a freely available public database intended as a resource for research on the immune response to SARS-CoV-2. Samples were obtained from the ongoing ImmuneRACE study (first 160 participants) and from 1,254 subjects provided by 6 global collaborators. A de-identified subject ID, COVID-19 status, age in years and sex were almost always included in the sample metadata. Where available, HLA class I and class II types were obtained from metadata supplied by the sample provider rather than from assay-based typing. Overall results and qualifications from the work: How much clinical and demographic metadata was included differed by source and by participant, and the metadata was provided uncurated.

Comment on this clone: The antigen it recognizes is unknown. Per-base qualities were not stored, and no clone one base away is much larger.

In the germline V gene (reference sequence), CDR1 corresponds to LGHDT and CDR2 to YNNKEL. The germline ends are 11 bases apart after V is trimmed by 4 bases and J by 4 bases. The CDR3 runs 14 amino acids, cysteine and phenylalanine included. The kept DNA is CDR3 alone, 42 bases in frame from the first base. Each collaborating institution followed its own protocols to collect whole blood in K2EDTA tubes. For TCRbeta analysis, collaborators shipped samples as frozen whole blood, isolated PBMCs, or DNA extracted from either of those sample types. TCRbeta CDR3 regions were amplified from genomic DNA by means of the immunoSEQ Assay, a bias-controlled multiplex PCR. As for how the authors treated the data: The number of nucleated cells in each sample was estimated from the amplification of reference gene primers within the assay. To quantify the absolute abundance of each unique TCRbeta CDR3 rearrangement, sequence reads were collapsed and filtered. For each sample, productive Simpson clonality was calculated by taking the square root of Simpson's diversity index across productive rearrangements. TCRdb obtained this table from immuneACCESS and retained in-frame rearrangements with V and J assigned. These tables miss some clones; where compared with another copy, unresolved V genes account for less than half of the shortfall, and the remainder is unexplained. D and trimming were read from the DNA, whereas the V and J calls and clone size are those reported in that table. The sample includes about 50,000 clones, with 80% to 90% observed a single time. Roughly 6.2% of the sample is in the top ten clones.

This clonotype was obtained from an elderly woman with acute or convalescent COVID-19. The V and J genes are TRBV3-1 (or the pseudogene TRBV3-2) and TRBJ1-5; TRBD1 might be the D gene, on 6 matching bases. Sequencing input: peripheral blood. In nucleotide form, the sequence is TGTGCCAGCAGCCTCGGACAGATTAATCAGCCCCAGCATTTT. Translated, it reads CASSLGQINQPQHF.